This T cell receptor beta chain comes out of a study of blood T cell repertoires in COVID-19. The wider study: The origin of the acute and convalescent COVID-19 samples was the United States, Italy and Spain. PBMCs, B-cell-depleted T cells, or T cells provided the cDNA or gDNA that made up the material.

V was clipped by 4 bases and J by 2 bases; unmatched bases: 6. This CDR3 spans 16 amino acids. Germline CDR1 is SGHDT and CDR2 is YYEEEE. Per the original data handling: Quantification of nucleated cells was approximated via reference gene primer amplification. Generated by immunoSEQ multiplex PCR, the TCRdb table keeps only in-frame clones and is missing some. That table gives V, J and clone size, and the DNA gave D and trimming. The data contain some 260,000 clones, 65% to 90% of them singletons. Sequencing was done on a sample of peripheral blood. The chain has TRBV5-6 and TRBJ2-6, with TRBD1 matching over 7 bases. The source is a woman older than 75 with active or convalescent COVID-19. The CDR3 DNA reads as TGTGCCAGCAGCGTGATACAGGGGACTGGGGCCAACGTCCTGACTTTC. It translates to CASSVIQGTGANVLTF.